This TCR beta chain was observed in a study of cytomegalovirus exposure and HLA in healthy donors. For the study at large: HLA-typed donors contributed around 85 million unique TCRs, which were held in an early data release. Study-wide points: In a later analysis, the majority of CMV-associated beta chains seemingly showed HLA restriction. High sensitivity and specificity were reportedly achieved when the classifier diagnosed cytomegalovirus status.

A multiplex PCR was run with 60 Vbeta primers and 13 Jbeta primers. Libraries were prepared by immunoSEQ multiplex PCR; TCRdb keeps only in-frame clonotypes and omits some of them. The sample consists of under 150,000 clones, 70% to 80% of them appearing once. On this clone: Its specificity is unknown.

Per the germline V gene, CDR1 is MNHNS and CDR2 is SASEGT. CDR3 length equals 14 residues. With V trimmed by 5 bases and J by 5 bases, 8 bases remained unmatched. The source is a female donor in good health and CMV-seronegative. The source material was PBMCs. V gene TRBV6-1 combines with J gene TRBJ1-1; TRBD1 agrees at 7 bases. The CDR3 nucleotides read TGTGCCAGCAGTCCAACAGGGGATAGGACTGAAGCTTTCTTT. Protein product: CASSPTGDRTEAFF.